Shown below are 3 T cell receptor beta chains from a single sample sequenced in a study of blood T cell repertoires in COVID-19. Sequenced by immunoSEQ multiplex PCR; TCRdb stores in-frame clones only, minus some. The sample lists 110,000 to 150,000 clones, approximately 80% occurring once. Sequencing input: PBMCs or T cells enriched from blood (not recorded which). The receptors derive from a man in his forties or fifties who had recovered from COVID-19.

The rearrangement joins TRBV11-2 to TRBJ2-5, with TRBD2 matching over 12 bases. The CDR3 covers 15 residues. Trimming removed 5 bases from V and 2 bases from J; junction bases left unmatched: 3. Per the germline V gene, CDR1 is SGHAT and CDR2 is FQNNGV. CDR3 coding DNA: TGTGCCAGCAGCCGGACTAGCGGGGAGCAAGAGACCCAGTACTTC. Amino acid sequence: CASSRTSGEQETQYF.

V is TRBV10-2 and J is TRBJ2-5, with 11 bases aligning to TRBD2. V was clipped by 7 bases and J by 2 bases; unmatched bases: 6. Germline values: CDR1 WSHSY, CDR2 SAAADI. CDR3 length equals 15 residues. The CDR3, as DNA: TGCGCCAGCACCTTGCTAGCGGGGGGACAAGAGACCCAGTACTTC. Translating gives CASTLLAGGQETQYF.

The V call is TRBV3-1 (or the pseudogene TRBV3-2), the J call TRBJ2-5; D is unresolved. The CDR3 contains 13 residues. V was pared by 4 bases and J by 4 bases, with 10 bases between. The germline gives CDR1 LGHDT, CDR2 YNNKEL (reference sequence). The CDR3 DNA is TGTGCCAGCAGCCGGCCGACTCGAGAGACCCAGTACTTC. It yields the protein CASSRPTRETQYF.